A single sample is the source of the 23 T cell receptor beta chains below, sequenced in a study of CD8+CD57+ T cells in acquired aplastic anemia. CD8+CD57+ cell expansion, shown by flow cytometry, had occurred in the patients selected for sequencing. Genomic DNA served as template for TCR beta VDJ and CDR3 profiling. Each CDR3 protein gets one entry after TCRdb re-called the reads with MiXCR. The sample lists around 200,000 distinct CDR3 sequences, around half occurring once. Source material: sorted CD4+, CD8+, or CD8+CD57+ T cells (not recorded which) from PBMCs. The receptors originated from a human donor with aplastic anemia.

In the case of this clonotype: Mismatch with germline at one junction end may stem from a read error. The chain joins TRBV2 to TRBJ1-4; TRBD1 aligns across 8 bases. The CDR3 spans 15 residues. Germline CDR1 and CDR2: SNHLY and FYNNEI. CDR3 protein: CAGRTSGGVSEKLFF. In DNA form, the CDR3 reads TGTGCCGGCAGGACCTCAGGGGGCGTAAGTGAAAAACTGTTTTTT.

V usage is TRBV2 and J usage is TRBJ1-1; D uncertain. The CDR3 runs to 13 residues. Trimming cost V 0 bases and J 8 bases, with 10 bases left between them. CDR1 is SNHLY and CDR2 is FYNNEI in the germline V gene. For the CDR3, the DNA is TGTGCCAGCAGTGAAGCGCGGGGTGCCGAAGCTTTCTTT. It encodes CASSEARGAEAFF.

In this sample, this clonotype turned up a few times. The chain links TRBV20-1 to TRBJ2-5, with 7 bases that match TRBD1. Germline CDR1 and CDR2: DFQATT and SNEGSKA (reference sequence). The V segment lost 6 bases and the J segment 1 base; nucleotides outside the gene matches: 17. The CDR3 loop spans 17 amino acids. The CDR3 DNA follows: TGCAGTGCAGGAACAGGGGACAAAAGGGGGCCCCAAGAGACCCAGTACTTC. Its translation is CSAGTGDKRGPQETQYF.

The J gene is TRBJ1-1, the V gene TRBV7-3, with 9 positions matching TRBD1. In germline, CDR1 is SGHTA, CDR2 FQGTGA. Losses at the gene ends were 5 bases for V and 5 bases for J; bases not matched to a gene: 9. The CDR3 is 15 residues long. This CDR3 reads CASSLSGTGYTEAFF. DNA of the CDR3: TGTGCCAGCAGCCTGTCCGGGACAGGGTATACTGAAGCTTTCTTT.

The CDR3 protein is CASRKGRRLEYGYTF. CDR3 bases: TGTGCCAGCAGAAAGGGACGTAGGTTAGAATATGGCTACACCTTC. J is TRBJ1-2 and V is TRBV28, with TRBD1 as a possible D gene (5 bases). The CDR3 has 15 amino acids. V gave up 6 bases and J gave up 5 bases, with 19 bases separating them. Germline loops: CDR1 MDHEN, CDR2 SYDVKM.

Ten or more counts support this clonotype. DNA for the CDR3: TGTGCCAGCAGTACACAGGGGGCCGGCAATCAGCCCCAGCATTTT. This gives the protein CASSTQGAGNQPQHF. This chain joins TRBV6-1 and TRBJ1-5; 9 bases fit TRBD1. With 5 bases clipped from V and 2 bases from J, the junction kept 4 bases outside the gene matches. The CDR3 consists of 15 residues. CDR1 MNHNS and CDR2 SASEGT come from the germline V gene.

This clonotype occurred a few times. The chain joins TRBV29-1 to TRBJ2-1; maybe TRBD1 (5 bases). V lost 4 bases and J lost 3, with 16 bases in between. The length of the CDR3 is 15 residues. The V gene's germline CDR1 is SQVTM and CDR2 ANQGSEA. The CDR3 sequence: CSVGGFLGVYNEQFF. CDR3 nucleotide sequence: TGCAGCGTTGGGGGCTTCTTAGGCGTCTACAATGAGCAGTTCTTC.

This chain uses TRBV19 with TRBJ2-7, with 9 bases aligning to TRBD1. Germline CDR1 reads LNHDA; CDR2 reads SQIVND (reference sequence). V trimming: 5 bases; J trimming: 6 bases; junction bases outside the gene matches: 8. This CDR3 is built from 14 residues. The CDR3 DNA reads TGTGCCAGTAGTTTACCGGGACAGGGCTCCGAGCAGTACTTC. Protein sequence: CASSLPGQGSEQYF.

The gene calls are TRBV5-1 and TRBJ2-4, with 7 positions matching TRBD2. This CDR3 has 16 residues. Germline assignment: CDR1 SGHRS and CDR2 YFSETQ. The J segment lost 0 bases and the V segment lost 0 bases, leaving 3 bases of the junction unmatched. The CDR3 sequence is CASSLAGGLAKNIQYF. The CDR3 DNA is TGCGCCAGCAGCTTGGCGGGGGGTCTAGCCAAAAACATTCAGTACTTC.

In its sample, this clonotype was seen many times. This rearrangement joins TRBV29-1 to TRBJ1-1; 7 bases fit TRBD1. The CDR3 is 14 amino acids. Germline CDR1 SQVTM, CDR2 ANQGSEA. With V trimmed by 6 bases and J by 1 base, 8 bases remained unmatched. This chain's CDR3 is CSVRVQGRNTEAFF. For the CDR3, the DNA is TGCAGCGTGCGAGTACAGGGGAGGAACACTGAAGCTTTCTTT. Looking up the rest from reference TRBV29-1 and TRBJ1-1 gives the full variable domain: SAVISQKPSRDICQRGTSLTIQCQVDSQVTMMFWYRQQPGQSLTLIATANQGSEATYESGFVIDKFPISRPNLTFSTLTVSNMSPEDSSIYLCSVRVQGRNTEAFFGQGTRLTVV.

This chain connects TRBV2 to TRBJ2-1; 13 nucleotides match TRBD2. The germline gives CDR1 SNHLY, CDR2 FYNNEI. V shed 6 bases and J 9 bases; nucleotides not matched to a gene: 2. The CDR3 is made up of 13 amino acids. The CDR3 loop is CASSGTSGVEQFF. CDR3 nucleotides: TGTGCCAGCAGCGGGACTAGCGGGGTTGAGCAGTTCTTC.

In this sample, this clonotype turned up many times. The rearrangement joins TRBV9 to TRBJ2-1; 10 nucleotides line up with TRBD2. In germline, CDR1 is SGDLS, CDR2 YYNGEE. The CDR3 is 16 residues long. The V gene end was trimmed by 4 bases and the J gene end by 4 bases; junction bases not matched to a gene: 8. CDR3 sequence reads: CASSLTGTSAYNEQFF. The DNA for the CDR3 is TGTGCCAGCAGCTTAACCGGGACTAGCGCTTACAATGAGCAGTTCTTC.

In this sample, this clonotype turned up once. This sequence joins TRBV20-1 and TRBJ2-1; D may be TRBD2 (6 bases). The CDR3 is 13 amino acids. Germline assignment: CDR1 DFQATT and CDR2 SNEGSKA (reference sequence). Trimming shortened V by 2 bases and J by 7 bases, and 12 bases separated the two germline ends. DNA of the CDR3: TGCAGTGCTAGAACCCCACTAGCTAATGAGCAGTTCTTC. This sequence encodes CSARTPLANEQFF.

To note about this clonotype: A read error may produce the germline difference seen at one junction end. The J gene is TRBJ2-5, the V gene TRBV7-8; a possible D gene is TRBD1 (5 bases). This CDR3 spans 8 amino acids. CDR1 is SGHVS and CDR2 is FQNEAQ in the germline V gene. The CDR3 DNA reads as TGTGCCAGCAGCACCAGGGACTTC. Encoded protein: CASSTRDF.

This clonotype came up many times. V usage is TRBV20-1 and J usage is TRBJ1-6, with D uncertain. Germline assignment: CDR1 DFQATT and CDR2 SNEGSKA (reference sequence). This CDR3 has 12 residues. The V and J ends lost 5 bases and 6 bases respectively, with 8 bases between them. For the CDR3, the DNA is TGCAGTGCTGGACGGTCTAATTCACCCCTCCACTTT. Its protein is CSAGRSNSPLHF.

This clonotype came up once. The V call is TRBV20-1, the J call TRBJ1-6, with no clear D. CDR3 size: 14 residues. CDR1 DFQATT and CDR2 SNEGSKA come from the germline V gene (reference sequence). The V end lost 6 bases, the J end lost 10 bases, and 19 bases lay between the germline ends. This chain's CDR3 is CSASQTGSTSPLHF. In DNA form, the CDR3 reads TGCAGTGCCTCCCAGACGGGCTCGACCTCACCCCTCCACTTT.

The gene calls are TRBV19 and TRBJ2-7, with a weak D call TRBD2 (5 bases). With 4 bases removed from V and 4 bases from J, the gap between germline ends came to 11 bases. Germline loops: CDR1 LNHDA, CDR2 SQIVND (reference sequence). The CDR3 extends over 13 amino acids. The CDR3 here is CASSTIEGYEQYF. The CDR3 bases are TGTGCCAGTAGTACTATCGAGGGTTACGAGCAGTACTTC.

This clonotype was observed many times. The chain joins TRBV5-4 to TRBJ2-5; D unclear. The germline V and J ends were trimmed by 4 bases and 2 bases, with 12 bases remaining between them. Germline-derived CDR1 and CDR2 are SGHNT and YYREEE (reference sequence). This CDR3 spans 14 amino acids. The CDR3: CASSAYGSQETQYF. Here the CDR3 DNA reads TGTGCCAGCAGCGCTTACGGGTCACAAGAGACCCAGTACTTC.

This clonotype was seen repeatedly, ten times or more. The V gene is TRBV12-3 or TRBV12-4, the J gene TRBJ2-5, with D perhaps TRBD2 (5 bases). Trimming cost V 4 bases and J 3 bases, with 9 bases left between them. This CDR3 contains 13 residues. This CDR3 is CASSYGLEETQYF. The CDR3, as DNA: TGTGCCAGCAGTTACGGACTGGAAGAGACCCAGTACTTC.

This clonotype appeared many times. The V call is TRBV7-9, the J call TRBJ2-7; D may be TRBD1 or TRBD2 (5 bases each). Trimming took 1 base from V and 1 from J, leaving 11 bases between them. This CDR3 region has 15 residues. Germline CDR1 reads SEHNR; CDR2 reads FQNEAQ (reference sequence). CDR3 bases: TGTGCCAGCAGCTTAGTGGGGACCCGTTCCTACGAGCAGTACTTC. Translating gives CASSLVGTRSYEQYF.

This clonotype was counted ten times or more. V and J are TRBV5-1 and TRBJ2-5, with D maybe TRBD2 (6 bases). CDR3 length: 14 amino acids. Germline CDR1 and CDR2: SGHRS and YFSETQ. Deletions cut 3 bases from V and 4 bases from J, with 13 bases between. CDR3 DNA: TGCGCCAGCAGCTGGGGCGGGATAGGAGAGACCCAGTACTTC. Amino acids: CASSWGGIGETQYF.

Many counts were recorded for this clonotype. Written as DNA, the CDR3 is TGTGCCAGTAGTCCCCGGACAGGGGGCCCGGGCAATCAGCCCCAGCATTTT. It specifies CASSPRTGGPGNQPQHF. The chain joins TRBV19 to TRBJ1-5; TRBD1 aligns across 11 bases. V shed 5 bases and J 2 bases; nucleotides not matched to a gene: 8. Germline CDR1 and CDR2: LNHDA and SQIVND (reference sequence). The CDR3 covers 17 residues.

Many counts were recorded for this clonotype. This chain connects TRBV3-1 to TRBJ1-5; 10 positions agree with TRBD1. The V segment lost 3 bases and the J segment 1 base; nucleotides outside the gene matches: 6. The germline V gene has CDR1 LGHDT and CDR2 YNNKEL (reference sequence). This CDR3 region has 17 residues. CDR3 region: CASSQGQGRVSNQPQHF. The CDR3 DNA is TGTGCCAGCAGCCAGGGACAGGGGAGGGTAAGCAATCAGCCCCAGCATTTT. The entire variable domain, with the rest obtained from reference TRBV3-1 and TRBJ1-5, is as follows: DTAVSQTPKYLVTQMGNDKSIKCEQNLGHDTMYWYKQDSKKFLKIMFSYNNKELIINETVPNRFSPKSPDKAHLNLHINSLELGDSAVYFCASSQGQGRVSNQPQHFGDGTRLSIL.